This record concerns one TCR beta chain sequence. The data were obtained in a study of T cells in Graves' hyperthyroidism and ophthalmopathy. The investigators amplified TCR beta CDR3 regions from RNA transcripts. Carried out on the TCR CDR3, a first-round RT-PCR used the HTBI primer set. TCRdb ran MiXCR on the multiplex PCR reads and lists one entry per CDR3 protein. In the table there are fewer than 350,000 distinct CDR3 sequences, around a fifth of which are singletons. CDR3 size: 15 residues. V dropped 4 bases and J dropped 5 bases, with 17 bases sitting between them. CDR1 MNHEY and CDR2 SMNVEV come from the germline V gene (reference sequence).

The J gene is TRBJ1-2, the V gene TRBV27; D possibly corresponds to TRBD1 (5 bases). This receptor was obtained from a man in his forties or fifties with Graves' ophthalmopathy. The sequenced material came from blood. The CDR3 loop is CASSSPPPRGYGYTF. CDR3 bases: TGTGCCAGCAGTTCCCCCCCGCCCCGGGGGTATGGCTACACCTTC.